Following are 15 T cell receptor beta chains from one sample sequenced in a study of human T cells and chemical hapten exposure. TCRdb re-analysed the RACE reads in MiXCR, keeping a single row per CDR3 protein. This table has some 380,000 distinct CDR3 sequences, 4.8% appearing once. This sample's time point: patch test 1, 2 weeks after DPC sensitization. Noted treatment: therapeutic diphenylcyclopropenone sensitization with weekly scalp DPC. The starting material was whole blood, obtained in connection with sensitization to the hapten diphenylcyclopropenone (DPC). These receptors were obtained from a woman aged 45-60 years with alopecia areata. Some clones in this sample may be carry-over from other donors' samples.

This clonotype was recorded many times. The chain has TRBV28 and TRBJ2-1; no firm D call. The CDR3 spans 17 residues. V was pared by 3 bases and J by 3 bases, with 18 bases between. Per the germline V gene, CDR1 is MDHEN and CDR2 is SYDVKM. This CDR3 is CASSFLLVQSYYNEQFF. CDR3 in DNA: TGTGCCAGCAGTTTCCTTCTGGTACAGTCGTACTACAATGAGCAGTTCTTC.

A remark on this clonotype: A read error may produce the germline difference seen at one junction end. The gene calls are TRBV6-6 and TRBJ2-5, with D unresolved. This CDR3 has 14 residues. Germline values: CDR1 MNHNY, CDR2 SVGAGI (reference sequence). The CDR3 loop reads CASGYAGRTETQYF. The DNA for the CDR3 is TGTGCCAGCGGTTACGCCGGCAGAACAGAGACCCAGTACTTC.

This clonotype was counted at least ten times. The J gene is TRBJ2-1, the V gene TRBV5-1; 10 bases are a match to TRBD2. Looked up from germline, CDR1 is SGHRS and CDR2 is YFSETQ. V was clipped by 4 bases and J by 8 bases; unmatched bases: 9. This CDR3 has 15 amino acids. CDR3: CASSRLLAGEDEQFF. The CDR3 DNA reads as TGCGCCAGCAGCCGCCTCCTAGCGGGAGAGGATGAGCAGTTCTTC.

This clonotype has just a few counts. The chain recombines TRBV28 with TRBJ2-7; D is unresolved. Germline CDR1 MDHEN, CDR2 SYDVKM. Trimming took 2 bases from V and 0 from J, leaving 17 bases between them. The CDR3 consists of 17 residues. The CDR3 is CASSLNLGNPSSYEQYF. Here the CDR3 DNA reads TGTGCCAGCAGTTTAAACTTGGGGAACCCGAGCTCCTACGAGCAGTACTTC.

This clonotype appeared many times. The gene calls are TRBV27 and TRBJ2-3, with a weak D call TRBD2 (5 bases). Deletions cut 2 bases from V and 5 bases from J, with 14 bases between. The CDR3 is made up of 15 amino acids. CDR1 and CDR2 from the germline V gene are MNHEY and SMNVEV (reference sequence). This CDR3 is CASSLRSGGGDTQYF. For the CDR3, the DNA is TGTGCCAGCAGTTTAAGAAGCGGAGGAGGAGATACGCAGTATTTT.

This clonotype was detected ten times or more. This sequence joins TRBV12-3 or TRBV12-4 and TRBJ1-6; 7 nucleotides align to TRBD1. J gave up 5 bases and V 6 bases, and 4 bases lay outside the gene matches. The CDR3 extends over 14 amino acids. The CDR3 loop is CASRGDSDNSPLHF. CDR3 nucleotides: TGTGCCAGCAGAGGGGACAGCGATAATTCACCCCTCCACTTT.

This chain connects TRBV20-1 to TRBJ2-3, with D possibly called TRBD1 or TRBD2 (5 bases each). With 6 bases removed from V and 4 bases from J, the gap between germline ends came to 17 bases. This CDR3 has 14 residues. The V gene's germline CDR1 is DFQATT and CDR2 SNEGSKA (reference sequence). CDR3 sequence: CSAAGPGASDTQYF. CDR3 DNA: TGCAGTGCCGCCGGGCCCGGGGCCTCAGATACGCAGTATTTT.

This clonotype occurred many times. The genes are TRBV10-3 and TRBJ2-7; unclear D gene. CDR3 length equals 13 residues. The germline V and J ends were trimmed by 7 bases and 0 bases, with 10 bases remaining between them. The germline V gene has CDR1 ENHRY and CDR2 SYGVKD. The CDR3 DNA sequence: TGTGCCATCACCCCGACGGGCTCCTACGAGCAGTACTTC. It is translated as CAITPTGSYEQYF.

This clonotype has a count of ten or more. This chain links TRBV9 with TRBJ2-1; D possibly uses TRBD1 or TRBD2 (5 bases each). This CDR3 comprises 13 residues. Germline values: CDR1 SGDLS, CDR2 YYNGEE. Trimming took 0 bases from V and 7 from J, leaving 8 bases between them. The CDR3 nucleotides read TGTGCCAGCAGCGTAGGGGGGTGGAATGAGCAGTTCTTC. This translates into CASSVGGWNEQFF.

This clonotype was seen many times. The chain is built from TRBV2 and TRBJ2-7; D perhaps matches TRBD1 (5 bases). CDR3 size: 13 residues. Germline lookup yields CDR1 SNHLY and CDR2 FYNNEI. The V gene lost 3 bases and the J gene lost 5 bases, with 11 bases spanning the gap. The CDR3 loop is CASSEGRTDEQYF. The CDR3 region has the DNA TGTGCCAGCAGTGAGGGGCGGACCGACGAGCAGTACTTC.

The V and J genes are TRBV20-1 and TRBJ2-7; TRBD2 matches at 9 bases. Per the germline V gene, CDR1 is DFQATT and CDR2 is SNEGSKA (reference sequence). With V trimmed by 6 bases and J by 0 bases, 9 bases remained unmatched. This CDR3 region has 15 residues. CDR3: CSAGRTSDVSYEQYF. The CDR3 DNA is TGCAGTGCCGGAAGGACTAGCGATGTCTCCTACGAGCAGTACTTC.

In this sample, this clonotype turned up many times. The V and J genes are TRBV3-1 and TRBJ2-1; D not certain. This CDR3 spans 13 amino acids. In germline, CDR1 is LGHDT, CDR2 YNNKEL (reference sequence). The V gene lost 3 bases and the J gene lost 1 base, with 4 bases spanning the gap. The CDR3 here is CASSQGSYNEQFF. Written as DNA, the CDR3 is TGTGCCAGCAGCCAGGGGTCCTACAATGAGCAGTTCTTC.

The table lists this clonotype with a few counts. This chain uses TRBV19 with TRBJ2-4; 7 positions agree with TRBD1. The CDR3 runs to 14 residues. CDR1 and CDR2 from the germline V gene are LNHDA and SQIVND (reference sequence). J lost 7 bases, V lost 0 bases, and 3 bases had no gene match. CDR3 sequence (DNA): TGTGCCAGTAGTATAGATCGCAGGGGGAACATTCAGTACTTC. This gives the protein CASSIDRRGNIQYF. Complete variable domain (other parts from reference TRBV19 and TRBJ2-4): DGGITQSPKYLFRKEGQNVTLSCEQNLNHDAMYWYRQDPGQGLRLIYYSQIVNDFQKGDIAEGYSVSREKKESFPLTVTSAQKNPTAFYLCASSIDRRGNIQYFGAGTRLSVL.

This clonotype was detected only a few times. This chain links TRBV19 with TRBJ1-5; 9 positions agree with TRBD1. CDR1 LNHDA and CDR2 SQIVND come from the germline V gene (reference sequence). Trimming removed 5 bases from V and 3 bases from J; junction bases left unmatched: 5. The CDR3 contains 15 residues. The CDR3 sequence is CASSPWTGDNQPQHF. CDR3 nucleotide sequence: TGTGCCAGTAGTCCGTGGACAGGGGACAATCAGCCCCAGCATTTT. The full variable domain, with the rest looked up from reference TRBV19 and TRBJ1-5, is DGGITQSPKYLFRKEGQNVTLSCEQNLNHDAMYWYRQDPGQGLRLIYYSQIVNDFQKGDIAEGYSVSREKKESFPLTVTSAQKNPTAFYLCASSPWTGDNQPQHFGDGTRLSIL.

This clonotype has just one count. Just one base apart from a much larger clone, this may be a read error. The chain joins TRBV12-3 or TRBV12-4 to TRBJ2-4; D is unclear. The V and J ends lost 1 base and 4 bases respectively, with 5 bases between them. The CDR3 covers 13 residues. The CDR3 region has the DNA TGTGCCAGCAGTTTAGTTAGGAAAAACATTCAGTACTTC. Protein sequence: CASSLVRKNIQYF.